There are a few counts of the clone carrying this TCR beta chain. Its specificity is not known. This sample was included in a study of cytomegalovirus exposure and HLA in healthy donors. In the PCR, 60 Vbeta and 13 Jbeta primers were used. Original processing notes: Later, roughly 86 million unique TCR beta chains were counted in an analysis, and about 10 million of them were shared. Here immunoSEQ multiplex PCR was the method, and the copy in TCRdb shows in-frame clones only, minus some. V and J calls and clone size are given by that table; D and trimming were obtained from the DNA. The table lists around 230,000 clones, 78% of them singletons. General study points: Earlier analysis yielded a pattern in which most TCR beta V segments were productive about 90% or about 30% of the time. In vitro checks showed that a few CMV-associated chains really do target CMV antigens. Cytomegalovirus association was listed for 150 or so TCR beta chains.

V was clipped by 7 bases and J by 3 bases; unmatched bases: 5. The CDR3 totals 13 residues. The germline CDR1 and CDR2 sequences are MNHNY and SVGAGI (reference sequence). The TCR comes from a boy younger than 18 in good health and CMV-seronegative. This chain joins TRBV6-6 and TRBJ2-7; TRBD1 matches at 8 bases. Specimen: PBMCs. This CDR3 is CASTWGQVYEQYF. CDR3 DNA sequence: TGTGCCAGCACTTGGGGACAGGTCTACGAGCAGTACTTC.